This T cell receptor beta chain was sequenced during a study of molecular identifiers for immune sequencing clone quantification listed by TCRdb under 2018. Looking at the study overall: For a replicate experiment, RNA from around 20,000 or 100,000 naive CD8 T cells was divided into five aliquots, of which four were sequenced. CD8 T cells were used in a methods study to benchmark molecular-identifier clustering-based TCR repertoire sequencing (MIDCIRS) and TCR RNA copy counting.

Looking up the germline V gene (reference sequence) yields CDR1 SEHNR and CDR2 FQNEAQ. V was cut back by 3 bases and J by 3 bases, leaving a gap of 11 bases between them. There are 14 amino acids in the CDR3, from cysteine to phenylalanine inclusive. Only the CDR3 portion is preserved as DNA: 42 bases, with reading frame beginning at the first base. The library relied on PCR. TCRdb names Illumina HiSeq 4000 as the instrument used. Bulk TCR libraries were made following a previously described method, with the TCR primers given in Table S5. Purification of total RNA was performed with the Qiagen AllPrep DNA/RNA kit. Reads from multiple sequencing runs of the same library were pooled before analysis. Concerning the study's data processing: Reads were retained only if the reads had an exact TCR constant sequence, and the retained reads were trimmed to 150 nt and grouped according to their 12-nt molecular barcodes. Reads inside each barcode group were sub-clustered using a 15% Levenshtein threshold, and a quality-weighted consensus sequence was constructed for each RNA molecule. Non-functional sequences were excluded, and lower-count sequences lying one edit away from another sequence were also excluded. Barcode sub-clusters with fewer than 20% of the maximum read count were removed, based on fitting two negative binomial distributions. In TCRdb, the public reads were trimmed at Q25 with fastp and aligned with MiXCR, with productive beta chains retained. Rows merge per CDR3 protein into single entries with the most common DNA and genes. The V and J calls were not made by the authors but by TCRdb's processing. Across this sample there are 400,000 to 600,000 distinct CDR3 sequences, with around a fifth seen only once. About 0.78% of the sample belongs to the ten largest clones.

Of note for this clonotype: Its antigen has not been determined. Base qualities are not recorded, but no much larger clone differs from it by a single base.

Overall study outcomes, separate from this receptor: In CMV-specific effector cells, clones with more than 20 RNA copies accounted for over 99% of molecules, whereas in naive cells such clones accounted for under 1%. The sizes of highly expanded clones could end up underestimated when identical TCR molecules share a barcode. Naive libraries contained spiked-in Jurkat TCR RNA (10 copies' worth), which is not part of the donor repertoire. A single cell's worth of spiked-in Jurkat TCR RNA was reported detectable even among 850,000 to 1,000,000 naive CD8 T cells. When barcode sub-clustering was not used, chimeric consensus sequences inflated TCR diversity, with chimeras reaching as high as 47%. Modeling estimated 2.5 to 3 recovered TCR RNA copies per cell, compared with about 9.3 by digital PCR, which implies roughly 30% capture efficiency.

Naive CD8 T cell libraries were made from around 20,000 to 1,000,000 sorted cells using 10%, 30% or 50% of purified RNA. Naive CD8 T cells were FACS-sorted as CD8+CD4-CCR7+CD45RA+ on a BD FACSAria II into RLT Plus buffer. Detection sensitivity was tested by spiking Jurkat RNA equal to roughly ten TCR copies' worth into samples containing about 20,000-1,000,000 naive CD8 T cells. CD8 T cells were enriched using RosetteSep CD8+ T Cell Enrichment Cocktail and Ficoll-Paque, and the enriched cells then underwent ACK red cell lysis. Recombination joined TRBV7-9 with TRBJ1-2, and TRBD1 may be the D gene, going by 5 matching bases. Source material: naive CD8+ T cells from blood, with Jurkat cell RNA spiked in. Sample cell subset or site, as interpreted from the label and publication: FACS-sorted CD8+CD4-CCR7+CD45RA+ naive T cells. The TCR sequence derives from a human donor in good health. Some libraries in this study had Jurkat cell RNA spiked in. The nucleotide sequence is TGTGCCAGCAGCTTGCCAGGGTCTGACTATGGCTACACCTTC. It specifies CASSLPGSDYGYTF.